The T cell receptor beta chain under discussion was sequenced for a study of response to subunit inactivated influenza vaccine. As to this clonotype: Its antigen is still unknown.

The V gene lost 1 base and the J gene lost 7 bases, with 17 bases spanning the gap. This CDR3 is 16 amino acids long. The germline V gene has CDR1 MNHEY and CDR2 SVGEGT. TCRdb re-analysed the RT-PCR reads in MiXCR, keeping a single row per CDR3 protein. This table has about 570,000 distinct CDR3 sequences, 10% to 15% appearing once. Study conclusions and caveats: The authors proposed limited new T cell recruitment per seasonal influenza vaccination.

The chain employs TRBV6-2 or TRBV6-3 and TRBJ2-1, with D hard to call. This TCR derives from a man aged 50-60 years who received an inactivated influenza vaccine. The specimen comprised PBMCs from blood, sampled on the day of vaccination. The CDR3 sequence: CASSYLSLTIKNEQFF. CDR3 DNA sequence: TGTGCCAGCAGTTACTTATCCCTAACGATTAAAAATGAGCAGTTCTTC.